These 17 T cell receptor beta chains were all obtained from the same sample, sequenced in a study of T cells in Graves' hyperthyroidism and ophthalmopathy (dated by TCRdb to about 2019). Libraries were constructed by multiplex PCR. TCRdb records Illumina HiSeq 2000 as the sequencer. The TCR beta CDR3 regions were amplified from the RNA transcripts. A first-round RT-PCR of the TCR CDR3 used the HTBI primer set with the Qiagen OneStep RT-PCR kit. The public sequencing data were trimmed at Q25 with fastp and processed into clonotypes with MiXCR by TCRdb, which kept only in-frame beta chains. All rows with the same CDR3 protein become a single entry with the most common DNA and genes. The sample table records nearly 600,000 distinct CDR3 sequences; more than 11% of these occur just once. 4.5% to 6% of the sample rests with the top ten. Sequencing input: blood. These receptors were taken from a woman aged 25 to 39 with Graves' hyperthyroidism that later progressed to Graves' ophthalmopathy.

This clonotype occurred a few times. The V gene is TRBV6-1, the J gene TRBJ2-4; D remains unclear. The CDR3 is 15 amino acids. Trimming removed 6 bases from V and 3 bases from J, with 15 bases in between. Germline assignment: CDR1 MNHNS and CDR2 SASEGT. The CDR3 protein is CASRTGGSDKNIQYF. The CDR3 coding sequence is TGTGCCAGCAGAACCGGTGGGTCGGACAAAAACATTCAGTACTTC.

This sequence joins TRBV15 and TRBJ2-2, with TRBD1 identical over 8 bases. This CDR3 comprises 17 residues. The ends lost 3 bases at V and 2 bases at J; junction bases unmatched: 8. Germline V gene sequence: CDR1 LNHNV, CDR2 YYDKDF (reference sequence). DNA for the CDR3: TGTGCCACCAGCAGTCCCACGGGACAGGCAAACACCGGGGAGCTGTTTTTT. Protein product: CATSSPTGQANTGELFF.

This clonotype has more than one count but fewer than ten. At one boundary the junction diverges from the germline segment, which might be a read error. The chain joins TRBV9 to TRBJ2-5, with 8 bases aligning to TRBD2. Germline V gene lookup returns CDR1 SGDLS and CDR2 YYNGEE. This CDR3 has 14 amino acids. Written as DNA, the CDR3 is TGTGCCAGCAGCACTTCGGGGGGGGAAGAGACTCAGTACTTC. Translating it yields CASSTSGGEETQYF.

The V call is TRBV19, the J call TRBJ1-5; 8 nucleotides align to TRBD1. V shed 6 bases and J 7 bases; nucleotides not matched to a gene: 11. This CDR3 is built from 15 residues. Germline V CDR1 and CDR2: LNHDA, SQIVND (reference sequence). The CDR3 is CASRTQGQGEQPQHF. The CDR3 DNA sequence: TGTGCCAGTAGAACCCAAGGACAGGGAGAACAGCCCCAGCATTTT. The complete variable domain, with remaining parts taken from reference TRBV19 and TRBJ1-5, reads DGGITQSPKYLFRKEGQNVTLSCEQNLNHDAMYWYRQDPGQGLRLIYYSQIVNDFQKGDIAEGYSVSREKKESFPLTVTSAQKNPTAFYLCASRTQGQGEQPQHFGDGTRLSIL.

This clonotype was found many times. The chain is built from TRBV2 and TRBJ2-1, with 7 bases aligning to TRBD2. The CDR3 extends over 14 amino acids. Germline loops: CDR1 SNHLY, CDR2 FYNNEI. V was pared by 8 bases and J by 3 bases, with 7 bases of the junction left unmatched. This chain's CDR3 is CASATSVVYNEQFF. The CDR3 coding sequence is TGTGCCAGCGCTACTAGCGTAGTCTACAATGAGCAGTTCTTC.

This clonotype has a count of ten or more. Written as DNA, the CDR3 is TGTGCCAGCAGTTTTCAGGGCCGCGGCTACACCTTC. Translation gives CASSFQGRGYTF. The gene calls are TRBV12-3 or TRBV12-4 and TRBJ1-2, with D perhaps TRBD1 (5 bases). Trimming stripped 3 bases from V and 8 bases from J, with 10 bases between. The CDR3 totals 12 residues.

This chain links TRBV29-1 with TRBJ1-2; no clear D gene. Germline assignment: CDR1 SQVTM and CDR2 ANQGSEA. The CDR3 covers 12 residues. Trimming pared 4 bases from V and 3 bases from J, leaving 9 bases between. CDR3 nucleotide sequence: TGCAGCGTTGTATCTGGGGACTATGGCTACACCTTC. Translating gives CSVVSGDYGYTF.

To note about this clonotype: A much larger clone differs by one base, so this may be a read error. CDR3 protein: CASSSLRDGGRRYEQYF. CDR3 in DNA: TGTGCCAGCAGTTCACTCCGGGACGGGGGGCGCAGGTACGAGCAGTACTTC. This chain joins TRBV12-3 or TRBV12-4 and TRBJ2-7; D might be TRBD2 (7 bases). V lost 4 bases and J 4 bases, leaving 23 bases between the germline ends. The CDR3 is 17 amino acids.

This clonotype showed up many times. V gene TRBV7-8 combines with J gene TRBJ2-7; 9 bases map to TRBD2. CDR1 SGHVS and CDR2 FQNEAQ come from the germline V gene. The trim removed 5 bases at V and 3 bases at J, leaving 8 bases unmatched. The CDR3 spans 15 residues. In DNA, the CDR3 is TGTGCCAGCAGCATAATTAGCGGGAGTCACTACGAGCAGTACTTC. Its protein is CASSIISGSHYEQYF.

Ten or more counts support this clonotype. The rearrangement uses TRBV30 and TRBJ1-2, with TRBD1 as a possible D gene (6 bases). V dropped 8 bases and J dropped 7 bases, with 11 bases sitting between them. This CDR3 is 10 amino acids long. Germline V gene sequence: CDR1 GTSNPN, CDR2 SVGIG (reference sequence). Here the CDR3 DNA reads TGTGCCGGGGGGGGCGGTGGCTACACCTTC. The encoded protein is CAGGGGGYTF.

This clonotype has ten or more counts. This sequence joins TRBV20-1 and TRBJ1-1; no clear D gene. The CDR3 contains 11 residues. Germline assignment: CDR1 DFQATT and CDR2 SNEGSKA (reference sequence). The V end lost 0 bases, the J end lost 6 bases, and 5 bases lay between the germline ends. The CDR3 bases are TGCAGTGCTAGAGATTATCCTGAAGCTTTCTTT. Translating it yields CSARDYPEAFF.

This clonotype was picked up many times. The rearrangement joins TRBV27 to TRBJ2-2; TRBD1 or TRBD2 may be the D gene (6 bases each). CDR3 length: 17 amino acids. Trimming took 3 bases from V and 0 from J, leaving 14 bases between them. Looked up from germline, CDR1 is MNHEY and CDR2 is SMNVEV (reference sequence). This CDR3 is CASSFIRGQANTGELFF. CDR3 in DNA: TGTGCCAGCAGTTTTATTCGGGGGCAGGCGAACACCGGGGAGCTGTTTTTT.

This clonotype turned up a few times. The chain recombines TRBV7-9 with TRBJ1-1, with D unresolved. The CDR3 length is 15 residues. CDR1 is SEHNR, CDR2 FQNEAQ, per germline (reference sequence). Trimming removed 3 bases at V and 6 bases at J, with 17 bases between. The CDR3 here is CASSLWTGLEAEAFF. The DNA of the CDR3 is TGTGCCAGCAGCTTGTGGACTGGACTAGAGGCTGAAGCTTTCTTT.

The sample holds many counts of this clonotype. The chain carries TRBV19 and TRBJ1-4, with D maybe TRBD1 (6 bases). Trimming shortened V by 2 bases and J by 8 bases, and 18 bases separated the two germline ends. Germline assignment: CDR1 LNHDA and CDR2 SQIVND (reference sequence). This CDR3 region has 16 residues. For the CDR3, the DNA is TGTGCCAGTAGTATATCATCCGGGACAAGGACCGAAAAACTGTTTTTT. Encoded protein: CASSISSGTRTEKLFF.

V usage is TRBV6-6 and J usage is TRBJ1-5, with D uncertain. CDR3 length equals 16 residues. Germline loops: CDR1 MNHNY, CDR2 SVGAGI (reference sequence). V was cut by 0 bases and J by 5 bases, with 14 bases left in between. The CDR3 DNA is TGTGCCAGCAGTTACTCTTCGGACCTGAGGTATCAGCCCCAGCATTTT. This translates into CASSYSSDLRYQPQHF.

This clonotype was detected only a few times. This chain joins TRBV13 and TRBJ2-4, with 10 bases aligning to TRBD2. Looked up from germline, CDR1 is PRHDT and CDR2 is FYEKMQ (reference sequence). CDR3 length: 16 residues. With 3 bases clipped from V and 4 bases from J, the junction kept 6 bases outside the gene matches. CDR3 loop: CASSFGTSAAKNIQYF. The CDR3 DNA reads TGTGCCAGCAGCTTCGGGACTAGCGCGGCGAAAAACATTCAGTACTTC.

In its sample, this clonotype was seen many times. This sequence joins TRBV11-3 and TRBJ1-2, with D perhaps matching TRBD1 (5 bases). CDR1 is SGHNT and CDR2 is YENEEA in the germline V gene. V lost 5 bases to trimming and J lost 4 bases, with 17 bases between them. There are 15 residues in the CDR3. The CDR3 DNA reads TGTGCCAGCAGCGACGGACTTGGGGCAGCCTATGGCTACACCTTC. Translating it yields CASSDGLGAAYGYTF.